This T cell receptor (beta chain) was found in a study of T cell responses to AZD1222 COVID-19 vaccine. Whole-study findings and limits: Increases in Spike-specific TCR breadth and depth were seen after two AZD1222 doses. Reportedly, close to half of spike-specific TCRs are directed against unmutated variant regions. Spike-wide coverage was observed for vaccine-associated CD4 TCRs, with dominant responses at 160-218 and 743-854.

There are 11 residues in the CDR3. The germline V gene has CDR1 SGHVS and CDR2 FQNEAQ. V was shortened by 5 bases and J by 3 bases, with 5 bases between the two germline ends. Details on this clone: Its cognate antigen is unknown.

Profiled with immunoSEQ multiplex PCR; TCRdb holds only in-frame clones, not every one. The repertoire holds about 97,000 clones, with about 88% as singletons. The specimen comprised peripheral blood, sampled on day 0 of AZD1222 vaccination. The chain carries TRBV7-8 and TRBJ2-7; D unclear. This TCR came from an adult in good health. The CDR3 here is CASSRFYEQYF. For the CDR3, the DNA is TGTGCCAGCAGCCGATTCTACGAGCAGTACTTC.